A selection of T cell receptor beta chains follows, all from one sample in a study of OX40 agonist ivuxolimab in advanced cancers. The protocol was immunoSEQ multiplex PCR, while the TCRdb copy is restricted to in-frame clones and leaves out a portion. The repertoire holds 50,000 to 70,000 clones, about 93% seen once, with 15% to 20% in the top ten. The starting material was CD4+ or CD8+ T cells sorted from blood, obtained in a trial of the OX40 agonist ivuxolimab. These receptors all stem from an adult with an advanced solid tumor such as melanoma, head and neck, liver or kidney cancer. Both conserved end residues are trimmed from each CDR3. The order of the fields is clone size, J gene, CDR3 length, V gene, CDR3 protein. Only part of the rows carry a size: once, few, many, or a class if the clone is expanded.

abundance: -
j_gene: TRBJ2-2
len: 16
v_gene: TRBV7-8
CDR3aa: ASSFPLAGGKNTGELF

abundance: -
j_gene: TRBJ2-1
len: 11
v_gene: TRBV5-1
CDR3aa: ASSHDRAAEQF

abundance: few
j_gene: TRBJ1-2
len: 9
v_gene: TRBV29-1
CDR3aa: SAWDNYGYT

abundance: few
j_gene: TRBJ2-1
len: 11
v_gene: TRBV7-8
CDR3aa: ASSPPGYNEQF

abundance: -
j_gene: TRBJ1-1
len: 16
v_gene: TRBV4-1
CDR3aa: ASSQPLSRDREDTEAF

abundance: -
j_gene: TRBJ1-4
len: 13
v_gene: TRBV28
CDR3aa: ASSLLGQGGEKLF

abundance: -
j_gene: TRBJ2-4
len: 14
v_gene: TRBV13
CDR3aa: ASSLFGTSGRNIQY

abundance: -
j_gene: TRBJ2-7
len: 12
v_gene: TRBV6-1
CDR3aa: AANPYEFGHEQY

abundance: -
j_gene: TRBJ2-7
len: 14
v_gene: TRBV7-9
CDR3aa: ASSLAQGSVGYEQY

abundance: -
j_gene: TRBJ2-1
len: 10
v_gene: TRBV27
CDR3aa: ASSIQGGEQF

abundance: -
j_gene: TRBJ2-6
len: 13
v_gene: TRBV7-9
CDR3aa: ASSLSAREANVLT

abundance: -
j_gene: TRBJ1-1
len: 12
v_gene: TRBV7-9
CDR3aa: ASSLPWKHTEAF

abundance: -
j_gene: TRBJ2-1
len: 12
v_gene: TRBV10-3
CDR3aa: AIKGGRHYNEQF

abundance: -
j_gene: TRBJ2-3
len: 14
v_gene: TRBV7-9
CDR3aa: ASSSREEEGTDTQY

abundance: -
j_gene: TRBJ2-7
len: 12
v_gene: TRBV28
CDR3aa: ASRGSADSYEQY

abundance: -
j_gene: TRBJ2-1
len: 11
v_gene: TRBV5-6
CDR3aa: ASSLSGVNEQF

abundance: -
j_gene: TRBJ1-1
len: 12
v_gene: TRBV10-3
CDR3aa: AISEPGQTIEAF

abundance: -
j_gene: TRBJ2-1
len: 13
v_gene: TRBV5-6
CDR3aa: ASSLGAVGLDEQF

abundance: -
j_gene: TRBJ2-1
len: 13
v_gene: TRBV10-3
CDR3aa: AISEVAGAMNEQF

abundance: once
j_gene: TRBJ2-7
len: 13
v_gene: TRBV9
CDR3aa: ASSSDTGYTYEQY

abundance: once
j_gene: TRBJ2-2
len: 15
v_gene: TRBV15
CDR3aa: ATSRDLDRANTGELF

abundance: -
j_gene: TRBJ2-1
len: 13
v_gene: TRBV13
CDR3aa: ASSAGQGDLNEQF

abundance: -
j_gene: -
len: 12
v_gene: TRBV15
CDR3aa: ATSYTGIPYEQY

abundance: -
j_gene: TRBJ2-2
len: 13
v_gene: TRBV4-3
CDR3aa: ASSLYRDFTGELF

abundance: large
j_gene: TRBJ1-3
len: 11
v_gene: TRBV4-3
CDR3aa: ASSPLGGNTIY

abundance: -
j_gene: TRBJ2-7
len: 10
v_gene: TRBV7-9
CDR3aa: ASSPGRPEQY

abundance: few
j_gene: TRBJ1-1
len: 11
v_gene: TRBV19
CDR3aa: ASREGMNTEAF

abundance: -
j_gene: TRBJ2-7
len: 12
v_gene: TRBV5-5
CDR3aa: ASSLTSSSYEQY

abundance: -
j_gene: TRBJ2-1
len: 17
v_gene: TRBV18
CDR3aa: ASSQAGNRGHGSYNEQF

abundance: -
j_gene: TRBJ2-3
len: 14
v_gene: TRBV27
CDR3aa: ASSSPWGGPEDTQY

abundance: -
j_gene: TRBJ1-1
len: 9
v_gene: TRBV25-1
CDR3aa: ASSAGGTAF

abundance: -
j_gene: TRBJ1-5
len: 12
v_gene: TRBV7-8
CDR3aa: ASSLILSNQPQH

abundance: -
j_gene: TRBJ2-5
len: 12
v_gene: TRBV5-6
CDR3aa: ASSTGTGQETQY

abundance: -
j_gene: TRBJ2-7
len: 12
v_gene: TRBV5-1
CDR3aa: ASSLGQGATEQY

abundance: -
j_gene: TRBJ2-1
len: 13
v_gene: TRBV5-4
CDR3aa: ASSFGQGPYNEQF

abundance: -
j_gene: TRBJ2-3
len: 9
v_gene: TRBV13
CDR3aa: ASSLGLAQY

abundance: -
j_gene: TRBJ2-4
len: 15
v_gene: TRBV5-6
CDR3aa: ASSLPGGKSGKNIQY

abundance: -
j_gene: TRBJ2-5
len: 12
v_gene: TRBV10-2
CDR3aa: ASSVRGGLETQY

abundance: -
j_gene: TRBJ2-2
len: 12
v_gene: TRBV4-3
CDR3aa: ASSQVDITGELF

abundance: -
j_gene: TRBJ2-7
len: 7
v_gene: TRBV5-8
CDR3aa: ASSLVAL

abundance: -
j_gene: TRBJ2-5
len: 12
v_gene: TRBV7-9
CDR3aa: ASSPTEVLETQY

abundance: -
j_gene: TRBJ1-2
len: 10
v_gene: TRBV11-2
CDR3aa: ACIKAGAGYT

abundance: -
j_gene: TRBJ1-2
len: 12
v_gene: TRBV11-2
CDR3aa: ASSLGTELYGYT

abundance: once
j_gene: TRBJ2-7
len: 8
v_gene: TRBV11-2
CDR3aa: ASSAYEQY

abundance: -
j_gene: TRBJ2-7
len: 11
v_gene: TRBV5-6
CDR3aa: ASSSAGSYEQY

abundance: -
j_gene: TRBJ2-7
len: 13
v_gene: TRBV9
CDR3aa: ASSVESGPRYEQY

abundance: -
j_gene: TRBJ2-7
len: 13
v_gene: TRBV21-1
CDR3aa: AATDPLALHYEQY

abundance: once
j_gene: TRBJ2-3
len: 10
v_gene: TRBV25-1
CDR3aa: ASSEMHGTQY

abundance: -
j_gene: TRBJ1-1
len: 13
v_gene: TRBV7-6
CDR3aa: ASSTSQGARTEAF

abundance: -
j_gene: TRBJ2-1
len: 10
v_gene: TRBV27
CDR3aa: ASSRGRNEQF

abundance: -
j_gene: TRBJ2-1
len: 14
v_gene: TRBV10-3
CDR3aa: AISDSGTSGSDEQF

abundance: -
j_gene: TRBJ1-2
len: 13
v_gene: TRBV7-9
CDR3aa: ASSSQGRGHYGYT

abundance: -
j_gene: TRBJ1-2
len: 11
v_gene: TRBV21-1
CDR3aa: ASSPSVYPGYT

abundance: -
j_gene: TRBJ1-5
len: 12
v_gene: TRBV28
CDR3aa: ASSPTITSTPQH

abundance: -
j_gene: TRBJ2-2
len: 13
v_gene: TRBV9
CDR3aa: ASSARLAGTGELF

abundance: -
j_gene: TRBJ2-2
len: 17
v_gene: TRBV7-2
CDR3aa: ASSADRGQGWRITGELF